The clone carrying this T cell receptor beta chain was counted a single time. This sample was included in a study of blood T cell repertoires in COVID-19. Study information: COVID-19 samples, acute and convalescent, were from the United States, Italy and Spain. The cDNA or gDNA used as material had been derived from T cells, B-cell-depleted T cells, or PBMCs.

How the authors handled the data: By means of reference gene primer amplification, nucleated cell counts were estimated. The table came from immunoSEQ multiplex PCR; TCRdb's copy has only in-frame clones and leaves some out. V, J and clone size reflect that table, while D and trimming were determined from the DNA. The sample has some 170,000 clones; 87% are singletons. Looked up from germline, CDR1 is LGHDT and CDR2 is YNNKEL (reference sequence). The CDR3 is made up of 16 amino acids. V shed 0 bases and J 0 bases; nucleotides not matched to a gene: 4. The source of this sequence is a woman in her 50s with acute or convalescent COVID-19. The chain has TRBV3-1 (or the pseudogene TRBV3-2) and TRBJ2-7; 8 nucleotides match TRBD2. Specimen: peripheral blood. The CDR3 spells CASSQDRAGASYEQYF. The CDR3 DNA reads as TGTGCCAGCAGCCAAGATCGAGCGGGGGCCTCCTACGAGCAGTACTTC.